The 24 T cell receptor beta chains presented below share a single source sample, sequenced in a study of T cell responses to AZD1222 COVID-19 vaccine. Produced via immunoSEQ multiplex PCR; TCRdb's table is partial and in-frame only. The table includes 150,000 to 200,000 clones, 80% to 95% detected once. Material: peripheral blood, obtained 28 days after the second AZD1222 dose. Receptor source: an adult who received the AZD1222 COVID-19 vaccine.

The V call is TRBV6-1, the J call TRBJ1-2, with TRBD1 matching over 9 bases. The CDR3 totals 17 residues. Germline CDR1 and CDR2: MNHNS and SASEGT. With V trimmed by 2 bases and J by 5 bases, 12 bases remained unmatched. CDR3 region: CASSERRRTGEAYGYTF. The CDR3 bases are TGTGCCAGCAGTGAACGCCGACGGACAGGGGAAGCTTATGGCTACACCTTC.

This clone was observed a single time. This chain joins TRBV10-2 and TRBJ2-7; D is unclear. Per the germline V gene, CDR1 is WSHSY and CDR2 is SAAADI. CDR3 length: 14 residues. Trimming stripped 5 bases from V and 0 bases from J, with 11 bases between. In DNA form, the CDR3 reads TGCGCCAGCAGTCCTTCCTTGTTCTCCTACGAGCAGTACTTC. Its protein product is CASSPSLFSYEQYF.

This sequence joins TRBV3-1 (or the pseudogene TRBV3-2) and TRBJ1-4; 9 bases align to TRBD1. V gave up 4 bases and J gave up 8 bases; unmatched junction bases: 2. Looked up from germline, CDR1 is LGHDT and CDR2 is YNNKEL (reference sequence). This CDR3 is 13 amino acids long. CDR3 protein: CASSRTGGEKLFF. CDR3 DNA: TGTGCCAGCAGCCGAACAGGGGGCGAAAAACTGTTTTTT.

This chain uses TRBV7-2 with TRBJ2-7, with D unresolved. The CDR3 is 15 amino acids. Germline values: CDR1 SGHTA, CDR2 FQGNSA. Trimming stripped 1 base from V and 4 bases from J, with 14 bases between. In DNA form, the CDR3 reads TGTGCCAGCAGCTTAGGCCCCGCATTCCCTTACGAGCAGTACTTC. Protein: CASSLGPAFPYEQYF.

This rearrangement joins TRBV11-2 to TRBJ2-1, with 8 bases fitting TRBD2. CDR3 length equals 17 residues. V lost 1 base, J lost 3 bases, and 8 bases stayed unmatched. Germline loops: CDR1 SGHAT, CDR2 FQNNGV. The CDR3 nucleotides read TGTGCCAGCAGCTTAGGCCCTCGGGGGGGCAGCTACAATGAGCAGTTCTTC. This encodes CASSLGPRGGSYNEQFF.

This chain connects TRBV4-2 to TRBJ2-2; 7 nucleotides match TRBD2. CDR1 LGHNA and CDR2 YNFKEQ come from the germline V gene. The CDR3 is made up of 16 amino acids. V was pared by 5 bases and J by 3 bases, with 9 bases of the junction left unmatched. The CDR3 spells CASSWLGGSDTGELFF. The DNA for the CDR3 is TGTGCCAGCAGCTGGCTCGGGGGGTCGGACACCGGGGAGCTGTTTTTT.

A note on this clone: At one end, the junction sequence differs from germline, possibly due to a read error. This sequence joins TRBV7-8 and TRBJ1-5; D is possibly TRBD1 (5 bases). Germline V lookup: CDR1 SGHVS, CDR2 FQNEAQ. This CDR3 has 15 residues. CDR3 bases: TGTGCCAGCACCTTAGGGGTTGGGGGGGATCAGCCCCAGCATTTT. It is translated as CASTLGVGGDQPQHF.

The rearrangement joins TRBV7-3 to TRBJ2-7; TRBD1 aligns across 11 bases. Germline loops: CDR1 SGHTA, CDR2 FQGTGA. The CDR3 is 16 amino acids. V shed 2 bases and J 2 bases; nucleotides not matched to a gene: 5. Here the CDR3 DNA reads TGTGCCAGCAGCTTAGAGGGACAGGGGGGGCCCTACGAGCAGTACTTC. Amino acid sequence: CASSLEGQGGPYEQYF.

The rearrangement uses TRBV4-2 and TRBJ2-4, with a weak D call TRBD1 (6 bases). This CDR3 region has 20 residues. Germline CDR1 and CDR2: LGHNA and YNFKEQ. V was trimmed by 0 bases and J by 0 bases, leaving 21 bases between them. CDR3 residues: CASSQEARPTGPLAKNIQYF. The CDR3, as DNA: TGTGCCAGCAGCCAAGAGGCGCGACCAACAGGGCCGCTAGCCAAAAACATTCAGTACTTC.

J is TRBJ2-7 and V is TRBV11-2; TRBD1 aligns across 7 bases. The CDR3 sequence is 15 residues long. With 1 base clipped from V and 3 bases from J, the junction kept 6 bases outside the gene matches. Germline CDR1 is SGHAT and CDR2 is FQNNGV. CDR3 DNA sequence: TGTGCCAGCAGCTTAGGGGGACAGATCTACTACGAGCAGTACTTC. Translating it yields CASSLGGQIYYEQYF. The entire variable domain, with the rest obtained from reference TRBV11-2 and TRBJ2-7, is as follows: EAGVAQSPRYKIIEKRQSVAFWCNPISGHATLYWYQQILGQGPKLLIQFQNNGVVDDSQLPKDRFSAERLKGVDSTLKIQPAKLEDSAVYLCASSLGGQIYYEQYFGPGTRLTVT.

This sequence joins TRBV18 and TRBJ1-5, with D possibly being TRBD1 (5 bases). Trimming left V 2 bases short and J 7 bases short, with 12 bases between. Germline V lookup: CDR1 KGHSH, CDR2 LQKENI. This CDR3 contains 14 residues. CDR3 protein: CASSPGTGGQPQHF. DNA for the CDR3: TGTGCCAGCTCACCAGGGACGGGAGGGCAGCCCCAGCATTTT.

This sequence joins TRBV5-1 and TRBJ1-4; 7 positions match TRBD1. Trimming at V came to 9 bases and at J to 0 bases, leaving 8 bases not matched to a gene. CDR1 and CDR2 (germline): SGHRS, YFSETQ. The CDR3 is 15 residues long. The DNA of the CDR3 is TGCGCCACCAGGACAGGCAGGACAACTAATGAAAAACTGTTTTTT. Translating gives CATRTGRTTNEKLFF. The complete variable domain, with remaining parts taken from reference TRBV5-1 and TRBJ1-4, reads KAGVTQTPRYLIKTRGQQVTLSCSPISGHRSVSWYQQTPGQGLQFLFEYFSETQRNKGNFPGRFSGRQFSNSRSEMNVSTLELGDSALYLCATRTGRTTNEKLFFGSGTQLSVL.

V is TRBV12-3 or TRBV12-4 and J is TRBJ1-2, with 7 bases lining up with TRBD1. The V segment lost 6 bases and the J segment 7 bases; nucleotides outside the gene matches: 8. The CDR3 is made up of 13 amino acids. This CDR3 reads CASSTQGRSGYTF. The CDR3, as DNA: TGTGCCAGCAGCACACAGGGGAGGTCTGGCTACACCTTC.

The genes are TRBV5-1 and TRBJ1-4; D perhaps matches TRBD1 (5 bases). V was trimmed by 3 bases and J by 2 bases, leaving 11 bases between them. This CDR3 spans 15 amino acids. Germline V gene data show CDR1 as SGHRS and CDR2 as YFSETQ. The CDR3 coding sequence is TGCGCCAGCAGCTCCCCGACAGAGACTAATGAAAAACTGTTTTTT. As protein: CASSSPTETNEKLFF.

The gene calls are TRBV5-1 and TRBJ2-1; TRBD2 matches at 12 bases. Germline V gene lookup returns CDR1 SGHRS and CDR2 YFSETQ. This CDR3 has 16 residues. V lost 5 bases and J lost 6; bases outside the gene matches: 9. CDR3: CASRMVLAGGSNEQFF. The CDR3 DNA reads as TGCGCCAGCAGAATGGTCCTAGCGGGGGGGAGCAATGAGCAGTTCTTC.

The chain couples TRBV3-1 (or the pseudogene TRBV3-2) to TRBJ2-3, with TRBD2 matching over 13 bases. Germline V gene data show CDR1 as LGHDT and CDR2 as YNNKEL (reference sequence). J lost 1 base, V lost 4 bases, and 8 bases had no gene match. The CDR3 sequence is 18 residues long. CDR3 in amino acids: CASSLGLAGVPGTDTQYF. CDR3 in DNA: TGTGCCAGCAGCCTCGGACTAGCGGGAGTACCTGGCACAGATACGCAGTATTTT.

CDR3 DNA sequence: TGCAGCGTTGTTAATTGGGCAGCCTCCTACAATGAGCAGTTCTTC. It translates to CSVVNWAASYNEQFF. This rearrangement joins TRBV29-1 to TRBJ2-1; D uncertain. The CDR3 runs to 15 residues. V lost 4 bases and J lost 0, with 13 bases in between. Germline CDR1 and CDR2: SQVTM and ANQGSEA.

The V and J genes are TRBV30 and TRBJ2-3, with 7 bases that match TRBD1. The V and J ends lost 2 bases and 4 bases, in that order; junction bases with no gene match: 9. Germline values: CDR1 GTSNPN, CDR2 SVGIG (reference sequence). This CDR3 is 15 amino acids long. The CDR3 protein is CAWSPDRVTSDTQYF. CDR3 nucleotides: TGTGCCTGGAGTCCAGACAGGGTCACCTCAGATACGCAGTATTTT.

The chain carries TRBV5-8 and TRBJ1-4, with D tentatively TRBD1 (6 bases). This CDR3 region has 17 residues. V was pared by 2 bases and J by 8 bases, with 22 bases between. Germline CDR1 SGHTS, CDR2 YDEGEE. The CDR3 nucleotides read TGTGCCAGCAGCTTATTTCGGGACACCCTCGGTGGGGAAAAACTGTTTTTT. Protein: CASSLFRDTLGGEKLFF. Full variable domain (missing parts from reference TRBV5-8 and TRBJ1-4): EAGVTQSPTHLIKTRGQQATLRCSPISGHTSVYWYQQALGLGLQFLLWYDEGEERNRGNFPPRFSGRQFPNYSSELNVNALELEDSALYLCASSLFRDTLGGEKLFFGSGTQLSVL.

As to this clone: Relative to the germline gene, one junction end is altered; a read error may explain this. CDR3 sequence: CASILSPTGASEQYF. For the CDR3, the DNA is TGTGCCAGCATCTTAAGCCCAACAGGGGCCTCCGAGCAGTACTTC. The chain recombines TRBV7-2 with TRBJ2-7; 7 bases are a match to TRBD1. The CDR3 is made up of 15 amino acids. Germline loops: CDR1 SGHTA, CDR2 FQGNSA.

The chain employs TRBV23-1 and TRBJ1-6; D is ambiguous. TRBV23-1 counts as an open reading frame of uncertain function. Trimming removed 10 bases from V and 9 bases from J, with 25 bases in between. The CDR3 runs to 16 residues. The CDR3: CATESGQREEGSPLHF. CDR3 nucleotide sequence: TGCGCCACAGAGTCGGGCCAGAGAGAGGAAGGTTCACCCCTCCACTTT.

CDR3 sequence: CASRGQENEKLFF. The CDR3 nucleotides are TGTGCCAGCCGGGGACAGGAGAATGAAAAACTGTTTTTT. The V and J genes are TRBV7-9 and TRBJ1-4, with TRBD1 identical over 8 bases. Germline CDR1 and CDR2: SEHNR and FQNEAQ (reference sequence). The CDR3 is 13 residues long. Losses at the gene ends were 8 bases for V and 5 bases for J; bases not matched to a gene: 4.

The V call is TRBV18, the J call TRBJ2-3, with 9 positions matching TRBD1. V trimming: 5 bases; J trimming: 1 base; junction bases outside the gene matches: 4. This CDR3 has 15 amino acids. Germline loops: CDR1 KGHSH, CDR2 LQKENI. The chain's CDR3 is CASSMTGGGTDTQYF. The CDR3 coding sequence is TGTGCCAGCTCAATGACAGGGGGTGGCACAGATACGCAGTATTTT.

The CDR3 sequence is CASSQDSSGGSGNTIYF. DNA for the CDR3: TGCGCCAGCAGCCAAGATTCCTCAGGGGGCTCTGGAAACACCATATATTTT. V gene TRBV4-3 combines with J gene TRBJ1-3; 7 bases match TRBD1. The CDR3 has 17 residues. The junction had 5 bases not matched to a gene; V was cut back by 0 bases and J by 0 bases. CDR1 and CDR2 (germline): LGHNA, YSLEER.